This record concerns one T cell receptor (beta chain) sequence. Original handling: Reference gene primer amplification gave nucleated cell count estimates. Clones were read by immunoSEQ multiplex PCR, and TCRdb kept only the in-frame ones, dropping some. The DNA was the basis for D and trimming; V, J and clone size are from that table. The sample carries approximately 81,000 clones, roughly 78% recorded once. Trimming removed 6 bases from V and 2 bases from J, with 8 bases in between. The CDR3 runs 12 residues. Germline lookup yields CDR1 SNHLY and CDR2 FYNNEI. These data belong to a study of blood T cell repertoires in COVID-19. Across the study: PBMCs, B-cell-depleted T cells, or T cells were the source of the cDNA or gDNA that made up the material.

The chain uses TRBV2 and TRBJ2-7; D is perhaps TRBD2 (5 bases). This clonotype was obtained from a human donor in a cohort sampled during active COVID-19. Specimen: peripheral blood. Here the CDR3 DNA reads TGTGCCAGCAGCGGGGATGCCTACGAGCAGTACTTC. As protein: CASSGDAYEQYF.